The rows below give T cell receptor beta chains drawn from one sample of a study of T-cell reconstitution after alpha-beta-depleted transplantation in children. TCRdb ran MiXCR on the PCR reads and lists one entry per CDR3 protein. The sample includes 700,000 to 950,000 distinct CDR3 sequences, 16% of them seen just once. Sequencing was performed on PBMCs, mostly from graft donor cells, taken 360 days after TCRalphabeta/CD19-depleted stem cell transplant. The receptors shown here come from a male patient between 10 and 17 years old who had a stem cell transplant for acute lymphoblastic leukemia, so the T cells may come from the graft donor. Each CDR3 is given with its conserved first and last residue. D genes are given only for firm matches. Expanded clones get a size class; other rows say once, few or many, or leave the size out.

j_call clone_size v_call d_call cdr3_aa cdr3_nt
TRBJ2-3 many TRBV15 - CATSTGSSTDTQYF TGTGCCACCAGCACCGGGTCTAGCACAGATACGCAGTATTTT
TRBJ2-3 - TRBV6-2/TRBV6-3 TRBD2 CASSLIHAGVRDTQYF TGTGCCAGCAGTCTAATCCACGCGGGAGTTCGAGATACGCAGTATTTT
TRBJ1-4 - TRBV20-1 - CSARLQGNNEKLFF TGCAGTGCTAGGTTACAGGGTAATAATGAAAAACTGTTTTTT
TRBJ2-7 - TRBV5-1 - CASSLDGGSYYEQYF TGCGCCAGCAGCTTGGATGGCGGATCGTACTACGAGCAGTACTTC
TRBJ2-3 few TRBV25-1 - CASSELAGKADTQYF TGTGCCAGCAGTGAACTGGCAGGGAAGGCAGATACGCAGTATTTT
TRBJ2-3 - TRBV3-1 - CASSQDPKTTDTQYF TGTGCCAGCAGCCAAGATCCAAAAACTACAGATACGCAGTATTTT
TRBJ2-7 many TRBV7-9 TRBD2 CASSISGRAYEQYF TGTGCCAGCAGCATTAGCGGGAGGGCCTACGAGCAGTACTTC
TRBJ2-1 - TRBV4-1 TRBD2 CASSQEPRTSGYNEQFF TGCGCCAGCAGCCAAGAGCCGAGGACTAGCGGCTACAATGAGCAGTTCTTC
TRBJ2-1 few TRBV5-1 - CASSLAPESSYNEQFF TGCGCCAGCAGCTTGGCCCCAGAGAGCTCCTACAATGAGCAGTTCTTC
TRBJ1-5 - TRBV12-3/TRBV12-4 TRBD1 CASSLDRGRVFGQPQHF TGTGCCAGCAGTTTAGACAGGGGGCGCGTCTTCGGTCAGCCCCAGCATTTT
TRBJ2-3 - TRBV5-1 TRBD2 CASNNGRAYPDTQYF TGCGCCAGCAATAACGGGAGGGCTTACCCAGATACGCAGTATTTT
TRBJ2-3 - TRBV13 TRBD2 CASSSGTSGGASTDTQYF TGTGCCAGCAGCTCCGGGACTAGCGGGGGGGCGAGCACAGATACGCAGTATTTT
TRBJ1-1 few TRBV29-1 - CSVGKPPGNTEAFF TGCAGCGTTGGAAAACCCCCGGGGAACACTGAAGCTTTCTTT
TRBJ2-4 few TRBV7-3 TRBD1 CASSLTAGTGTNIQYF TGTGCCAGCAGCTTAACGGCCGGGACAGGGACAAACATTCAGTACTTC
TRBJ2-1 many TRBV5-1 TRBD2 CASSFLGRAGGSYNEQFF TGCGCCAGCAGCTTTTTGGGGAGAGCGGGAGGCTCCTACAATGAGCAGTTCTTC
TRBJ2-5 - TRBV19 - CASSQRDAETQYF TGTGCCAGTAGTCAACGGGACGCAGAGACCCAGTACTTC
TRBJ2-3 few TRBV7-6 - CASSQSPMGLADTQYF TGTGCCAGCAGCCAAAGTCCTATGGGACTGGCAGATACGCAGTATTTT
TRBJ2-1 many TRBV5-1 - CASSFGPSYNEQFF TGCGCCAGCAGCTTCGGACCCAGCTACAATGAGCAGTTCTTC
TRBJ2-7 many TRBV20-1 TRBD1 CSATSGTGGYEQYF TGCAGTGCTACCTCCGGGACAGGGGGTTACGAGCAGTACTTC
TRBJ2-1 many TRBV6-1 TRBD2 CASSSLAAYNEQFF TGTGCCAGCAGCTCACTAGCGGCCTACAATGAGCAGTTCTTC
TRBJ2-1 - TRBV4-1 TRBD1 CASSGPGQGYEQFF TGCGCCAGCAGCGGCCCGGGACAGGGCTATGAGCAGTTCTTC
TRBJ2-7 many TRBV27 TRBD1 CASSPDRVSYEQYF TGTGCCAGCAGTCCCGACAGGGTTTCCTACGAGCAGTACTTC
TRBJ1-6 many TRBV24-1 - CATSDGFNSPLHF TGTGCCACCAGTGATGGGTTTAATTCACCCCTCCACTTT
TRBJ1-2 - TRBV27 - CASRIGNPHGYTF TGTGCCAGCCGGATAGGGAATCCCCATGGCTACACCTTC
TRBJ1-5 - TRBV6-1 TRBD1 CASSEDRGGNQPQHF TGTGCCAGCAGTGAGGACAGGGGAGGGAATCAGCCCCAGCATTTT
TRBJ2-7 - TRBV27 - CASRQTWTALLGSYF TGTGCCAGCAGACAGACCTGGACAGCGTTGCTAGGGTCATACTTC
TRBJ1-5 once TRBV3-1 - CASSVRLDQPQHF TGTGCCAGCAGCGTTCGACTTGATCAGCCCCAGCATTTT
TRBJ2-1 few TRBV14 - CASSQGLRLHYNEQFF TGTGCCAGCAGCCAAGGGCTCAGGCTCCACTACAATGAGCAGTTCTTC
TRBJ2-1 - TRBV10-3 TRBD1 CAISESFAGQGSYNEQFF TGTGCCATCAGTGAGTCTTTCGCGGGACAGGGGTCCTACAATGAGCAGTTCTTC
TRBJ2-1 - TRBV3-1 TRBD2 CASSQVYELAGGVPFF TGTGCCAGCAGCCAAGTTTATGAACTAGCGGGAGGGGTTCCGTTCTTC
TRBJ2-3 many TRBV6-5 - CASSYSSTDTQYF TGCGCCAGCAGCTACTCTAGCACAGATACGCAGTATTTT
TRBJ1-3 many TRBV12-3/TRBV12-4 - CASTSFPMSSGNTIYF TGTGCCAGCACCTCATTTCCTATGAGCTCTGGAAACACCATATATTTT
TRBJ2-3 many TRBV5-1 TRBD2 CASSLEAGWPTDTQYF TGCGCCAGCAGCTTGGAAGCGGGGTGGCCCACAGATACGCAGTATTTT
TRBJ2-3 few TRBV15 - CATSRERTYDTQYF TGTGCCACCAGCAGAGAGCGGACTTATGATACGCAGTATTTT
TRBJ2-3 many TRBV20-1 - CRVRGTSTDTQYF TGCAGGGTTAGGGGGACTAGCACAGATACGCAGTATTTT
TRBJ2-1 - TRBV13 - CASSVLYGEVRYNEQFF TGTGCCAGCAGCGTACTTTACGGGGAGGTCCGCTACAATGAGCAGTTCTTC
TRBJ2-1 - TRBV4-1 - CASSRFSGWVYNEQFF TGCGCCAGCAGCCGGTTTAGCGGATGGGTGTACAATGAGCAGTTCTTC
TRBJ2-7 few TRBV24-1 TRBD2 CATSDGTSGTRGYEQYF TGTGCCACCAGTGACGGGACTAGCGGGACCAGGGGTTACGAGCAGTACTTC
TRBJ2-7 few TRBV7-8 - CASSLARLPYEQYF TGTGCCAGCAGCTTAGCGCGCCTTCCCTACGAGCAGTACTTC
TRBJ1-1 few TRBV6-1 - CASMEISGGTEAFF TGTGCCAGCATGGAGATTTCTGGGGGCACTGAAGCTTTCTTT
TRBJ2-7 - TRBV2 TRBD1 CASSRQGQAYEQYF TGTGCCAGCAGTCGGCAGGGACAGGCCTACGAGCAGTACTTC